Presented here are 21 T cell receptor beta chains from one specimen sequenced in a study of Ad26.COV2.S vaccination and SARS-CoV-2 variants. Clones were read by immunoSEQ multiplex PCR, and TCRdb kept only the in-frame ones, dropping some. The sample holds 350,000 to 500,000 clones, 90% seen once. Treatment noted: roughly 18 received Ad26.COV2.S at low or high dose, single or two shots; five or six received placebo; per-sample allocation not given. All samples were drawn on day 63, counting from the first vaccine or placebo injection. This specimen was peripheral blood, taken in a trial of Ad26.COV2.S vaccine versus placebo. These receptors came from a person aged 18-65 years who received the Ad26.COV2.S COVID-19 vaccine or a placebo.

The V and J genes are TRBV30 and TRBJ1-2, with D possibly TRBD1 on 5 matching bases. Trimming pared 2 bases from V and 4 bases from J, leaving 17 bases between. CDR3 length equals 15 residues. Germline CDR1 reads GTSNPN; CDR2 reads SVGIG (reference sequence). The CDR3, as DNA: TGTGCCTGGAGTCCCTCGCGCAGGGCGGCCTATGGCTACACCTTC. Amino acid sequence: CAWSPSRRAAYGYTF.

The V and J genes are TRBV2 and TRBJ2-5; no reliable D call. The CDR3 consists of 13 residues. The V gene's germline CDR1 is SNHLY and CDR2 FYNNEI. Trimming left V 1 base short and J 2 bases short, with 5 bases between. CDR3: CASSEDSQETQYF. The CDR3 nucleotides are TGTGCCAGCAGTGAAGACTCACAAGAGACCCAGTACTTC.

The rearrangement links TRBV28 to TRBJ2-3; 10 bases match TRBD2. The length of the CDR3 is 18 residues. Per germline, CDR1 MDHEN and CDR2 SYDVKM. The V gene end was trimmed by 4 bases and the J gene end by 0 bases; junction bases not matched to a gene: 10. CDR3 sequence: CASSSKREGYSSTDTQYF. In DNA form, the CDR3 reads TGTGCCAGCAGTTCTAAGCGGGAGGGATACTCTAGCACAGATACGCAGTATTTT.

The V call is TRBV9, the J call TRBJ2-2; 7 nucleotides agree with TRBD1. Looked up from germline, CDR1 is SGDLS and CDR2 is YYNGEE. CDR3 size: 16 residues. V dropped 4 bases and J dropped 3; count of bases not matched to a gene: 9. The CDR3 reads CASSLRGQMYTGELFF. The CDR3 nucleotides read TGTGCCAGCAGCCTACGGGGACAGATGTACACCGGGGAGCTGTTTTTT.

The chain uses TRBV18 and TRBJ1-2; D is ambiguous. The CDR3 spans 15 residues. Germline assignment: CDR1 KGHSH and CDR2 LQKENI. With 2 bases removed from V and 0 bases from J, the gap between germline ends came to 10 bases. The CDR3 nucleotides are TGTGCCAGCTCACCAGGGCATACAGCTAACTATGGCTACACCTTC. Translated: CASSPGHTANYGYTF.

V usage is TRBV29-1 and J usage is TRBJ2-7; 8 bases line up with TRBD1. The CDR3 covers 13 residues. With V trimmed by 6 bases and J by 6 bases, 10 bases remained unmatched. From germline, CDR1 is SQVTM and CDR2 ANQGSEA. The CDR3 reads CSVVAAGGFEQYF. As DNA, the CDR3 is TGCAGCGTGGTGGCGGCAGGGGGCTTCGAGCAGTACTTC.

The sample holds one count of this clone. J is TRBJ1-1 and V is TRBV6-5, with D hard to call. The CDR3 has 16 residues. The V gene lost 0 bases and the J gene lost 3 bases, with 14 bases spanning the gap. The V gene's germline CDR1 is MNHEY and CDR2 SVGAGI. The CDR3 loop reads CASSYSFRNLYTEAFF. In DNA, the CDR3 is TGTGCCAGCAGTTACTCGTTCCGGAACCTATACACTGAAGCTTTCTTT.

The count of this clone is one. CDR3 bases: TGTGCCAGCACTACGGGCAGATATAACACTGAAGCTTTCTTT. It yields the protein CASTTGRYNTEAFF. The rearrangement uses TRBV27 and TRBJ1-1, with D unclear. The CDR3 is 14 amino acids. Germline assignment: CDR1 MNHEY and CDR2 SMNVEV (reference sequence). V was cut by 7 bases and J by 2 bases, with 14 bases left in between.

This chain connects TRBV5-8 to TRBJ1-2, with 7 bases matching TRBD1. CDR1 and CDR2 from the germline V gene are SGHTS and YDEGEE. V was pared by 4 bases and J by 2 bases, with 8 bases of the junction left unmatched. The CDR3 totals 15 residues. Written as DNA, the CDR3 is TGTGCCAGCAGCAAGCCCGGGACAGCAAACTATGGCTACACCTTC. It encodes CASSKPGTANYGYTF.

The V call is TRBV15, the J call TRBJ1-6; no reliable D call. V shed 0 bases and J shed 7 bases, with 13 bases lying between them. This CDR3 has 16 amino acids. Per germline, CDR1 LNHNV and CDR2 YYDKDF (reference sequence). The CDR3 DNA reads TGTGCCACCAGCAGAGATGAGCGGGCCTGGAATTCACCCCTCCACTTT. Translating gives CATSRDERAWNSPLHF.

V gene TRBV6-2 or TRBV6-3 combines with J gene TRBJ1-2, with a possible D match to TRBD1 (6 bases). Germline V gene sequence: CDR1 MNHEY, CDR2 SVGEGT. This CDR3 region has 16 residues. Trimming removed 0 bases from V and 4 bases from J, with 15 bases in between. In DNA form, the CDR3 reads TGTGCCAGCAGTTACTCGGTGACAGGACACTTCTATGGCTACACCTTC. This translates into CASSYSVTGHFYGYTF.

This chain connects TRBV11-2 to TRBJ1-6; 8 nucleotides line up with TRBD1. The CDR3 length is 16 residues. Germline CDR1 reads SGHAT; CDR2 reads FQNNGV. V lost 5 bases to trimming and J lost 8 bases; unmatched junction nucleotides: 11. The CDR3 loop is CASSPTRQGSDSPLHF. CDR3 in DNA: TGTGCCAGCAGCCCCACCCGACAGGGGAGTGATTCACCCCTCCACTTT. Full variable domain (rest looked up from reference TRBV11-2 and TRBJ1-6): EAGVAQSPRYKIIEKRQSVAFWCNPISGHATLYWYQQILGQGPKLLIQFQNNGVVDDSQLPKDRFSAERLKGVDSTLKIQPAKLEDSAVYLCASSPTRQGSDSPLHFGNGTRLTVT.

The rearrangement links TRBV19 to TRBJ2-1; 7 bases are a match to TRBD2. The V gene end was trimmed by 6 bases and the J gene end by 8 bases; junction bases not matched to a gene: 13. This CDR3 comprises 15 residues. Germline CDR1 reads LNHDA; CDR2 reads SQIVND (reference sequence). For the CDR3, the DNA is TGTGCCAGTAGGGCCGGGAGGCGGGAGTTGGATGAGCAGTTCTTC. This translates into CASRAGRRELDEQFF.

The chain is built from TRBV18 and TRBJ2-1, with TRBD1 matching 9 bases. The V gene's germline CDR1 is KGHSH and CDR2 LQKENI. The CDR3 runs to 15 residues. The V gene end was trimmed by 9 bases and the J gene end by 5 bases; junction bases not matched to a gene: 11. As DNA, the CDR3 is TGTGCCAGTTCAGGACCCCGGGACAGGGACAATGAGCAGTTCTTC. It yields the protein CASSGPRDRDNEQFF.

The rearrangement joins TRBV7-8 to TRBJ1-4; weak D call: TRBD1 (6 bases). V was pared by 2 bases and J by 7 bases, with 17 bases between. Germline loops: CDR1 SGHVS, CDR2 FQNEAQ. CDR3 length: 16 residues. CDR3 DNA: TGTGCCAGCAGCTTACGGGTCAGACAGGCTCCTGAAAAACTGTTTTTT. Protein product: CASSLRVRQAPEKLFF.

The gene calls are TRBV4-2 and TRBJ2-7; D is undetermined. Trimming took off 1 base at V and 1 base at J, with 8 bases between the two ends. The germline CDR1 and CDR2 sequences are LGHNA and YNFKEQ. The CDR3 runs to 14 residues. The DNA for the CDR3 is TGTGCCAGCAGCCAAGTCAGGACGTCCTACGAGCAGTACTTC. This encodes CASSQVRTSYEQYF.

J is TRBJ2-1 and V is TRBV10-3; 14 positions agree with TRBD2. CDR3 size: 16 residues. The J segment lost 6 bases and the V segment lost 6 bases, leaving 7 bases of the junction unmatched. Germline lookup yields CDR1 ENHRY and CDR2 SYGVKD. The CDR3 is CAIRGTSGSSGNEQFF. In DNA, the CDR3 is TGTGCCATCAGGGGGACTAGCGGGAGTTCCGGCAATGAGCAGTTCTTC.

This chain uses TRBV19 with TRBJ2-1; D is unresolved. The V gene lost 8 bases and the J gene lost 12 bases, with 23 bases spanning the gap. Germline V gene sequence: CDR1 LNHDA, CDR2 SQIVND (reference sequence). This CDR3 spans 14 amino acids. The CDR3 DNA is TGTGCCAGTGCCCAACCTGGATTCAGGCACACGCAGTTCTTC. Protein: CASAQPGFRHTQFF.

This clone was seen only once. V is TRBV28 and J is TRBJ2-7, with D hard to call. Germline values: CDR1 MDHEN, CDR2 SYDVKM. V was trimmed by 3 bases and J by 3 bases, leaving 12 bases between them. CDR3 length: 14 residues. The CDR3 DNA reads TGTGCCAGCAGTTTCCCGGGCCAAGGCTACGAGCAGTACTTC. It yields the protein CASSFPGQGYEQYF.

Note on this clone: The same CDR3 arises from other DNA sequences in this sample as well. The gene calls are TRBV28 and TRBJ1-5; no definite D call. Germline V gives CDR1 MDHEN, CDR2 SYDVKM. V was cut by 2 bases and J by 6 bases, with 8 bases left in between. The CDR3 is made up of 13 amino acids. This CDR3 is CASSLTGVQPQHF. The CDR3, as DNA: TGTGCCAGCAGTTTAACTGGGGTTCAGCCCCAGCATTTT.

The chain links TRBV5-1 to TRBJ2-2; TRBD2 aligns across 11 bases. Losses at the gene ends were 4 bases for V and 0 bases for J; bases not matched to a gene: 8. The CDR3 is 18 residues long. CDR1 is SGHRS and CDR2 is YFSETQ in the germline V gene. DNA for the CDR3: TGCGCCAGCAGCACGGGACTAGCGGTACACGCGAACACCGGGGAGCTGTTTTTT. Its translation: CASSTGLAVHANTGELFF.